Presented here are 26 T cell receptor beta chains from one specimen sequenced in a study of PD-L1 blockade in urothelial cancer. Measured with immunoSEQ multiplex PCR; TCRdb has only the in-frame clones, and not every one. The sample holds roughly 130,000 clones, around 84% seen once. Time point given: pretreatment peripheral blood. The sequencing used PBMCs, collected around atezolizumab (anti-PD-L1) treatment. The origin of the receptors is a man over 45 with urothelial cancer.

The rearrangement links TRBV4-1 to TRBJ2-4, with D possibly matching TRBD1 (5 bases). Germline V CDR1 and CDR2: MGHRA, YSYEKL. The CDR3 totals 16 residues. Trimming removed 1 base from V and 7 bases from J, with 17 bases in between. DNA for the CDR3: TGCGCCAGCAGCCAAGGCCTTATAGGGGTGAAGAACATTCAGTACTTC. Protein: CASSQGLIGVKNIQYF.

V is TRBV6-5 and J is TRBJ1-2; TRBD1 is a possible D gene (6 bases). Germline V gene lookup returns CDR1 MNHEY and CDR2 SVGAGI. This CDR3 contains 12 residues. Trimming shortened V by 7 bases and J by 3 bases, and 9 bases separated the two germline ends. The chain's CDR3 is CASTKGDYGYTF. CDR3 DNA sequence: TGTGCCAGCACCAAGGGGGACTATGGCTACACCTTC.

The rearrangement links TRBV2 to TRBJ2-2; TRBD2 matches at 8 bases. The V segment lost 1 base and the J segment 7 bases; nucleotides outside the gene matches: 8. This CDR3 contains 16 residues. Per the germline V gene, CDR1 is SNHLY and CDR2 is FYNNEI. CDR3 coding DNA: TGTGCCAGCAGTGAAGTTAGCGGGACCTATGGCGGGGAGCTGTTTTTT. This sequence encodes CASSEVSGTYGGELFF.

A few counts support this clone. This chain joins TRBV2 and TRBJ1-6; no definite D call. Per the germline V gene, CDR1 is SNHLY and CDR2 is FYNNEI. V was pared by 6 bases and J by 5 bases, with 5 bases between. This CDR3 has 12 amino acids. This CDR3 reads CASSGDNSPLHF. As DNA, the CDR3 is TGTGCCAGCAGCGGAGATAATTCACCCCTCCACTTT.

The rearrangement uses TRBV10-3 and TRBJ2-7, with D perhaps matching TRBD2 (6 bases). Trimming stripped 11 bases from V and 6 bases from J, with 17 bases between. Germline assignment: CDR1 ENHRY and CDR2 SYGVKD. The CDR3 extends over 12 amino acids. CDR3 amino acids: CAVHTGVGEQYF. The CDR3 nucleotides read TGTGCCGTTCATACGGGGGTTGGCGAGCAGTACTTC.

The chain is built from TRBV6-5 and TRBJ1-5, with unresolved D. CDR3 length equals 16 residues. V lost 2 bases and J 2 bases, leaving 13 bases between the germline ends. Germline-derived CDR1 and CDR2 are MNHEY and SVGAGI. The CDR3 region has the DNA TGTGCCAGCAGTTACGCGGGTCCGAGAGGCAATCAGCCCCAGCATTTT. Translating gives CASSYAGPRGNQPQHF.

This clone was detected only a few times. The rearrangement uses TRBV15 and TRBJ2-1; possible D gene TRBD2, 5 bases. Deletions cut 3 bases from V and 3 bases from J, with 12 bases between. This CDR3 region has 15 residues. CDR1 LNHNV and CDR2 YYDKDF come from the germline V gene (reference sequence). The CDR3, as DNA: TGTGCCACCAGCAGGGGCGCACTAGACTACAATGAGCAGTTCTTC. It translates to CATSRGALDYNEQFF. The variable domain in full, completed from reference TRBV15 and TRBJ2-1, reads DAMVIQNPRYQVTQFGKPVTLSCSQTLNHNVMYWYQQKSSQAPKLLFHYYDKDFNNEADTPDNFQSRRPNTSFCFLDIRSPGLGDTAMYLCATSRGALDYNEQFFGPGTRLTVL.

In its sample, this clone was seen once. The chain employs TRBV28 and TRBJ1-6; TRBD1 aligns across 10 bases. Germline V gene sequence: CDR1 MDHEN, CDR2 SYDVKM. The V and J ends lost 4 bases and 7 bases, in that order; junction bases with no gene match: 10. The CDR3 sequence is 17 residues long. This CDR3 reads CASSSYRQGAQNSPLHF. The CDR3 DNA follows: TGTGCCAGCAGTTCCTACCGACAGGGGGCGCAAAATTCACCCCTCCACTTT.

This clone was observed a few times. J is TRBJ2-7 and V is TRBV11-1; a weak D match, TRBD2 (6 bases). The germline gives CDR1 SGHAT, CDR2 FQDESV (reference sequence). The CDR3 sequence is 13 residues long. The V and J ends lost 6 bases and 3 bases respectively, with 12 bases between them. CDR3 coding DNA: TGTGCCAGCAGGCAGGCGGGGAACTACGAGCAGTACTTC. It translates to CASRQAGNYEQYF.

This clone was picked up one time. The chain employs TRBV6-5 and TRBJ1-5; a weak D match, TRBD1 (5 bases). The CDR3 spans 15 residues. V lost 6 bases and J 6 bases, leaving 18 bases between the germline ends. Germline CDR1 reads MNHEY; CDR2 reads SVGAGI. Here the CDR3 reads CASRRKGTGTQPQHF. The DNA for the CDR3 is TGTGCCAGCAGACGGAAGGGTACAGGAACTCAGCCCCAGCATTTT.

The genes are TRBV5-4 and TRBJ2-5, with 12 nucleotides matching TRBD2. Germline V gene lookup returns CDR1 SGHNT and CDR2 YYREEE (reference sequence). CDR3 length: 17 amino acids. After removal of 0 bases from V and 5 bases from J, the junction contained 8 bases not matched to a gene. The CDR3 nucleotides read TGTGCCAGCAGCTTGGGGGCTAGCGGGAGGGTAGAGGAGACCCAGTACTTC. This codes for CASSLGASGRVEETQYF.

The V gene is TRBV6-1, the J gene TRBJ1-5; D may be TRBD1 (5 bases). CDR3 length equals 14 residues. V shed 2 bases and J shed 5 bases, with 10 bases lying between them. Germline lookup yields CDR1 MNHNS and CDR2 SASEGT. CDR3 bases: TGTGCCAGCAGTGAATACGGGGGGTATCAGCCCCAGCATTTT. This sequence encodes CASSEYGGYQPQHF.

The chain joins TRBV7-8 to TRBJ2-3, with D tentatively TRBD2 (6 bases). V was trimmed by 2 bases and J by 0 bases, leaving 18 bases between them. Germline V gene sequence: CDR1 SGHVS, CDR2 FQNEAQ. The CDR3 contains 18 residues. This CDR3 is CASSLFGRRSGSTDTQYF. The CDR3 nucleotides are TGTGCCAGCAGCTTATTCGGGAGACGGTCGGGGAGCACAGATACGCAGTATTTT. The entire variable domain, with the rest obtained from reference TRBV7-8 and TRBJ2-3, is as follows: GAGVSQSPRYKVAKRGQDVALRCDPISGHVSLFWYQQALGQGPEFLTYFQNEAQLDKSGLPSDRFFAERPEGSVSTLKIQRTQQEDSAVYLCASSLFGRRSGSTDTQYFGPGTRLTVL.

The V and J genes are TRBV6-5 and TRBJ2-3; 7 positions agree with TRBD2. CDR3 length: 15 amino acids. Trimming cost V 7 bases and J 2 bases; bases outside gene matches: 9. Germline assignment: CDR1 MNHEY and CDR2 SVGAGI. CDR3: CASTSGNRLTDTQYF. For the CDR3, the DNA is TGTGCCAGCACGAGCGGGAATCGGCTCACAGATACGCAGTATTTT.

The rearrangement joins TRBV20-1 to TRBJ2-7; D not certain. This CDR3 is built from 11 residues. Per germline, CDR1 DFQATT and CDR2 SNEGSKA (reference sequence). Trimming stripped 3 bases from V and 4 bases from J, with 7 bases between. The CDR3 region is CSASTLYEQYF. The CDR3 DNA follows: TGCAGTGCTAGTACCCTATACGAGCAGTACTTC.

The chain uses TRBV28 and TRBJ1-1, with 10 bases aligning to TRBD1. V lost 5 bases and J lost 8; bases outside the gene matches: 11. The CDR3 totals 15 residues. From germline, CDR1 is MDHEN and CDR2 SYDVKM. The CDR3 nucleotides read TGTGCCAGCAGTGCTCCGGGACAGGGGAAATCGGAAGCTTTCTTT. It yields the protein CASSAPGQGKSEAFF.

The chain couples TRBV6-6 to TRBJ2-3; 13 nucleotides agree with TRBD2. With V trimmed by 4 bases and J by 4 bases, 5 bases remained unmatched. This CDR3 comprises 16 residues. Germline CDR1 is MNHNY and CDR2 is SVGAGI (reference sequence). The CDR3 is CASSLLAGGIPDTQYF. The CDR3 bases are TGTGCCAGCAGTTTACTAGCGGGAGGGATCCCAGATACGCAGTATTTT.

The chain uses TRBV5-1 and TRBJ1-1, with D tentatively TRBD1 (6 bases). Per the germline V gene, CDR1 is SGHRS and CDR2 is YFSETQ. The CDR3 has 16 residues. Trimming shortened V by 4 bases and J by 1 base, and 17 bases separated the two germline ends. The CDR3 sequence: CASSPRTTQGNTEAFF. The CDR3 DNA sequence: TGCGCCAGCAGCCCACGAACAACACAGGGGAACACTGAAGCTTTCTTT.

Here the CDR3 DNA reads TGTGCCACCAGCAGAGTCGCAGGATTCGCCGATACGCAGTATTTT. Its protein product is CATSRVAGFADTQYF. The chain recombines TRBV15 with TRBJ2-3; D is ambiguous. Trimming took 1 base from V and 6 from J, leaving 14 bases between them. Looked up from germline, CDR1 is LNHNV and CDR2 is YYDKDF (reference sequence). The CDR3 totals 15 residues. Variable domain in full (rest from reference TRBV15 and TRBJ2-3): DAMVIQNPRYQVTQFGKPVTLSCSQTLNHNVMYWYQQKSSQAPKLLFHYYDKDFNNEADTPDNFQSRRPNTSFCFLDIRSPGLGDTAMYLCATSRVAGFADTQYFGPGTRLTVL.

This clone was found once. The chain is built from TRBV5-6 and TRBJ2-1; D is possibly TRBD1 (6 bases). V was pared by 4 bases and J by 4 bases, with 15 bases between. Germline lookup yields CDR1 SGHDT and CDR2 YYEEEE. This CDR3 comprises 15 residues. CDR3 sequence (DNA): TGTGCCAGCAGCGGTACTTGGACAGAATACAATGAGCAGTTCTTC. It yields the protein CASSGTWTEYNEQFF.

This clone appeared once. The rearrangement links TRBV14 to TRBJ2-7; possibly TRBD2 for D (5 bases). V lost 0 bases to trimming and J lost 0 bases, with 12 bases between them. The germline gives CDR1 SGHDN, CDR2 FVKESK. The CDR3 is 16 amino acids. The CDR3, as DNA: TGTGCCAGCAGCCAAGATTTCGGGGTTATCTCCTACGAGCAGTACTTC. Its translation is CASSQDFGVISYEQYF.

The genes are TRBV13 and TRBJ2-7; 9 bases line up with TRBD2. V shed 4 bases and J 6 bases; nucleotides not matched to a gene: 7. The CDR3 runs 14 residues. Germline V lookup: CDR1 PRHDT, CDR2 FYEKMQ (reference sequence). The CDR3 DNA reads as TGTGCCAGCAGCTCGGGACTAGCTAGGGCCGAGCAGTACTTC. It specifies CASSSGLARAEQYF.

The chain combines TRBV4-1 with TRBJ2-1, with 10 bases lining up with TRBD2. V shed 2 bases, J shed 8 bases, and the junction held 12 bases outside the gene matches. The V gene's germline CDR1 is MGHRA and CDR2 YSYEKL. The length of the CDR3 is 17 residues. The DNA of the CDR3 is TGCGCCAGCAGCCAAAAGGGGTCCAGCGGGAGGGCCGATGAGCAGTTCTTC. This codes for CASSQKGSSGRADEQFF.

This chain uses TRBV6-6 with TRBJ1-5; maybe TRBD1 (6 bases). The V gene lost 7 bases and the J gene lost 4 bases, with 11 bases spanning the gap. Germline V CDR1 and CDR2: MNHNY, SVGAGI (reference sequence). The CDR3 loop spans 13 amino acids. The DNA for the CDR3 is TGTGCCAGCAAGGACAGCCTAAATCAGCCCCAGCATTTT. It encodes CASKDSLNQPQHF.

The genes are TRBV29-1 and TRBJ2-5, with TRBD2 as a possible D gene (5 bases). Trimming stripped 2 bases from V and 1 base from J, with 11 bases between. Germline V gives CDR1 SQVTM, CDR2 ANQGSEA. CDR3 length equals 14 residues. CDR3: CSVEWRAIQETQYF. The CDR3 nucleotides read TGCAGCGTTGAATGGCGGGCGATCCAAGAGACCCAGTACTTC. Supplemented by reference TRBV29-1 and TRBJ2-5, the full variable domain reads SAVISQKPSRDICQRGTSLTIQCQVDSQVTMMFWYRQQPGQSLTLIATANQGSEATYESGFVIDKFPISRPNLTFSTLTVSNMSPEDSSIYLCSVEWRAIQETQYFGPGTRLLVL.

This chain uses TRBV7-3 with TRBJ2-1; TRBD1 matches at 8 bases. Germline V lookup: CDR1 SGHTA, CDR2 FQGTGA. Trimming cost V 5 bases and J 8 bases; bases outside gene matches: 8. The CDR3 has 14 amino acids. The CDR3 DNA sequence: TGTGCCAGCAGCCCCTCAGGGGGCCCTTATGAGCAGTTCTTC. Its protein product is CASSPSGGPYEQFF. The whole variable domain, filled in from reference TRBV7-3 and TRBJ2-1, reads GAGVSQTPSNKVTEKGKYVELRCDPISGHTALYWYRQSLGQGPEFLIYFQGTGAADDSGLPNDRFFAVRPEGSVSTLKIQRTERGDSAVYLCASSPSGGPYEQFFGPGTRLTVL.